These T cell receptor beta chains were read from a single sample in a study of shared clonotypes between healthy human individuals. Sequencing was performed with immunoSEQ multiplex PCR; in TCRdb, only in-frame clones are kept and a portion is missing. The repertoire holds hundreds of thousands of clones, with 95% to 97% as singletons. Input material: naive CD4+ T cells sorted from blood. The source is a woman aged 25 to 45 in good health. Both conserved end residues are part of each CDR3. The order of the fields is CDR3 protein, CDR3 DNA, V gene, clone size, D gene, J gene. D genes are given only for firm matches. Size is stated for part of the rows, as once, few or many counts, or as a class when the clone is expanded.

CASSKGLASVDTQYF TGCGCCAGCAGCAAAGGACTAGCTTCGGTAGATACGCAGTATTTT TRBV10-1 - TRBD2 TRBJ2-3
CASSYSEGGETQYF TGTGCCAGCAGTTACTCGGAGGGCGGGGAGACCCAGTACTTC TRBV6-5 once - TRBJ2-5
CATTGTSGRQPYEQYF TGTGCCACCACCGGGACTAGCGGGAGGCAGCCCTACGAGCAGTACTTC TRBV28 - TRBD2 TRBJ2-7
CASSDSVGTEAFF TGTGCCAGCAGTGACTCGGTGGGCACTGAAGCTTTCTTT TRBV6-4 - - TRBJ1-1
CASSYTGFLNEQFF TGTGCCAGCAGCTACACAGGGTTCCTCAATGAGCAGTTCTTC TRBV7-2 - - TRBJ2-1
CASRPTGFYGYTF TGTGCCAGCAGACCGACAGGGTTCTATGGCTACACCTTC TRBV28 - TRBD1 TRBJ1-2
CASRGARRKLAKNIQYF TGTGCCAGCAGGGGAGCCCGCAGGAAACTAGCCAAAAACATTCAGTACTTC TRBV6-4 - - TRBJ2-4
CASSFRGRPSYEQYF TGTGCCAGCAGTTTTAGAGGGCGTCCCTCCTACGAGCAGTACTTC TRBV28 - - TRBJ2-7
CASSGTKGQLLTYEQYF TGTGCCAGCAGCGGAACTAAGGGACAGCTCTTAACCTACGAGCAGTACTTC TRBV21-1 - - TRBJ2-7
CASSPSGPNYGYTF TGCGCCAGCAGTCCTTCCGGGCCTAACTATGGCTACACCTTC TRBV5-1 - - TRBJ1-2
CASSLVWADGNQPQHF TGTGCCAGCAGCTTAGTATGGGCGGACGGAAATCAGCCCCAGCATTTT TRBV7-2 - - TRBJ1-5
CASSLFSGTDEQFF TGTGCCAGCAGCTTATTTAGCGGGACTGATGAGCAGTTCTTC TRBV11-3 - TRBD2 TRBJ2-1
CASSLSYNSDEQFF TGTGCCAGCAGCTTGTCCTATAATTCGGATGAGCAGTTCTTC TRBV5-4 once - TRBJ2-1
CASSLTGQRNTEAFF TGTGCCAGCAGCTTGACCGGACAGCGGAACACTGAAGCTTTCTTT TRBV5-5 - - TRBJ1-1
CASSSGTGSNQPQHF TGTGCCAGTAGTAGCGGGACAGGAAGCAATCAGCCCCAGCATTTT TRBV19 - TRBD1 TRBJ1-5
CASSLFGLAGGQFF TGTGCCAGCAGTTTATTTGGACTAGCGGGAGGACAGTTCTTC TRBV28 - TRBD2 TRBJ2-1
CATSRNPRETETQYF TGTGCCACCAGCAGAAATCCCAGGGAAACAGAGACCCAGTACTTC TRBV15 - - TRBJ2-5
CASSLLSSGGETQYF TGTGCCAGCAGTTTATTATCTAGCGGGGGAGAGACCCAGTACTTC TRBV28 - TRBD2 TRBJ2-5
CASSLIPTGVLRELFF TGTGCCAGCAGCTTAATACCGACAGGGGTTCTCCGGGAGCTGTTTTTT TRBV7-8 - TRBD1 TRBJ2-2
CASSQIVGYGYTF TGCGCCAGCAGCCAGATCGTCGGGTATGGCTACACCTTC TRBV4-1 - - TRBJ1-2
CASSREPQGPYEQYF TGTGCCAGCAGCCGCGAGCCTCAGGGACCCTACGAGCAGTACTTC TRBV5-4 once - TRBJ2-7
CASSRGYGYTF TGTGCCAGCAGTCGCGGGTATGGCTACACCTTC TRBV27 - - TRBJ1-2
CASSPGQLDTQYF TGTGCCAGCAGTCCGGGACAGTTGGATACGCAGTATTTT TRBV28 - TRBD1 TRBJ2-3
CASSYYGYTF TGTGCCAGCAGCTATTATGGCTACACCTTC TRBV2 - - TRBJ1-2
CASSLSEMGVGWPQHF TGTGCCAGCAGTTTATCGGAGATGGGTGTGGGGTGGCCCCAGCATTTT TRBV27 - - TRBJ1-5
CASGIYNEQFF TGTGCTAGTGGGATCTACAATGAGCAGTTCTTC TRBV12-5 - - TRBJ2-1
CASSERVEGSFLYSNQPQHF TGCGCCAGCAGTGAGAGGGTCGAGGGGTCCTTTTTATATAGCAATCAGCCCCAGCATTTT TRBV10-2 - - TRBJ1-5
CASIGRDRDQETQYF TGTGCCAGTATAGGCCGGGACAGAGACCAAGAGACCCAGTACTTC TRBV19 - TRBD1 TRBJ2-5
CASSFSPLNWGQETQYF TGTGCCAGCAGTTTTTCCCCGTTAAATTGGGGGCAAGAGACCCAGTACTTC TRBV28 - - TRBJ2-5
CASSKTGQPTVGAFF TGTGCCAGTAGTAAAACGGGACAGCCGACCGTGGGAGCTTTCTTT TRBV19 - TRBD1 TRBJ1-1
CASSFLLSNQPQHF TGTGCCAGCAGTTTTCTTCTTAGCAATCAGCCCCAGCATTTT TRBV28 - - TRBJ1-5
CASSSRGSGELFF TGTGCCAGCAGCTCCCGGGGTAGCGGGGAGCTGTTTTTT TRBV9 - - TRBJ2-2
CASSKVGCPRTDYEQYF TGTGCCAGCAGCAAAGTGGGGTGTCCCCGAACTGACTACGAGCAGTACTTC TRBV21-1 - - TRBJ2-7
CSARAGPEQYF TGCAGTGCTAGAGCTGGGCCCGAGCAGTACTTC TRBV20-1 - - TRBJ2-7
CASSFGGKSGNTIYF TGTGCCAGCAGCTTCGGGGGGAAGTCTGGAAACACCATATATTTT TRBV13 - - TRBJ1-3
CTSSQIPGTGPPGAKNIQYF TGCACCAGCAGCCAAATACCCGGGACAGGCCCGCCAGGAGCCAAAAACATTCAGTACTTC TRBV1 - - TRBJ2-4
CASSQTSGSGYEQYF TGTGCCAGCAGCCAGACAAGCGGGAGTGGGTACGAGCAGTACTTC TRBV4-2 - TRBD2 TRBJ2-7
CASRQGSSGELFF TGTGCCAGCAGGCAGGGGTCGAGCGGGGAGCTGTTTTTT TRBV11-2 - - TRBJ2-2
CASRRLAGGTGELFF TGTGCCAGCAGACGACTAGCGGGAGGCACCGGGGAGCTGTTTTTT TRBV2 - TRBD2 TRBJ2-2
CASSSYVMGPYGYTF TGTGCCAGCAGCTCATATGTCATGGGTCCCTATGGCTACACCTTC TRBV7-9 - - TRBJ1-2
CASSNPTGGNYGYTF TGTGCCAGCAGCAACCCGACAGGGGGCAACTATGGCTACACCTTC TRBV7-2 - TRBD1 TRBJ1-2
CASSRGRTSSYNEQFF TGTGCCAGCAGTCGCGGGAGAACGAGCTCCTACAATGAGCAGTTCTTC TRBV6-4 - TRBD2 TRBJ2-1
CASSLGQGQETQYF TGTGCCAGCTCACTGGGACAGGGACAAGAGACCCAGTACTTC TRBV18 once TRBD1 TRBJ2-5
CASSPAPGVRSGANVLTF TGCGCCAGCAGCCCCGCCCCAGGGGTACGCTCTGGGGCCAACGTCCTGACTTTC TRBV5-1 - - TRBJ2-6
CASSLAAGTYEQYF TGTGCCAGCAGCTTAGCGGCCGGTACCTACGAGCAGTACTTC TRBV5-4 - - TRBJ2-7
CASSLDGPGYTF TGTGCCAGCAGCCTAGACGGGCCGGGCTACACCTTC TRBV28 few - TRBJ1-2
CAWRLAGTSGELFF TGTGCCTGGAGACTAGCGGGAACCTCCGGGGAGCTGTTTTTT TRBV30 - TRBD2 TRBJ2-2